The present T cell receptor (beta chain) was sequenced within a study of blood T cell repertoires in COVID-19. V lost 6 bases and J 4 bases, leaving 12 bases between the germline ends. CDR1 and CDR2 (germline): SQVTM, ANQGSEA. This CDR3 has 13 residues. In the authors' methods: Amplifying reference gene primers gave estimates of nucleated cell counts. The assay was immunoSEQ multiplex PCR, and TCRdb's table has in-frame clones only and misses some. For V, J and clone size, that table is used; D and trimming come from the DNA. The table lists 400,000 or so clones, less than 95% of them singletons. The chain combines TRBV29-1 with TRBJ2-2; the D gene is possibly TRBD1 (6 bases). The sample consisted of PBMCs or T cells enriched from blood (not recorded which). This clonotype was sampled from a young man who had recovered from COVID-19. CDR3 region: CSVLQGPTGELFF. For the CDR3, the DNA is TGCAGCGTGTTACAGGGTCCCACCGGGGAGCTGTTTTTT.